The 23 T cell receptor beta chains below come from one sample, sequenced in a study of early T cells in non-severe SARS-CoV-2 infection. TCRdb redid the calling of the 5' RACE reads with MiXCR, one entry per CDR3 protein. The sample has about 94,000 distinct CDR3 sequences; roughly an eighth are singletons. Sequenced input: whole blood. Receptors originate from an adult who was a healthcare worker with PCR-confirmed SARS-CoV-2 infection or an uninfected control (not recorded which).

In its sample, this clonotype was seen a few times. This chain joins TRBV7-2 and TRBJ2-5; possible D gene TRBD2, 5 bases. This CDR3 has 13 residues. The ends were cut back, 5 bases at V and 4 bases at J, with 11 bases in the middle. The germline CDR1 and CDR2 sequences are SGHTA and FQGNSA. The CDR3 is CASSRGLLETQYF. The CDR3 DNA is TGTGCCAGCAGCCGCGGACTCCTAGAGACCCAGTACTTC.

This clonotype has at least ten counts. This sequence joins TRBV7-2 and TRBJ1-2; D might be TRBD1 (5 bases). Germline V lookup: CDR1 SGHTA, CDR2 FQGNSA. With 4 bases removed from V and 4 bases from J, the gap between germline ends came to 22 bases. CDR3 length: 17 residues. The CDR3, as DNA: TGTGCCAGCAGCTCCCTCCGTGGGGCAGGGAGTACCTATGGCTACACCTTC. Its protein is CASSSLRGAGSTYGYTF.

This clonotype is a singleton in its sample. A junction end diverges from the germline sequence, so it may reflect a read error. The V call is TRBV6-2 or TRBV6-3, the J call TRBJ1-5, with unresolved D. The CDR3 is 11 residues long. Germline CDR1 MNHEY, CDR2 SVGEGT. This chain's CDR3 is CASSSGQPQQF. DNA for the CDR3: TGTGCCAGCAGTTCGGGCCAGCCCCAGCAATTT.

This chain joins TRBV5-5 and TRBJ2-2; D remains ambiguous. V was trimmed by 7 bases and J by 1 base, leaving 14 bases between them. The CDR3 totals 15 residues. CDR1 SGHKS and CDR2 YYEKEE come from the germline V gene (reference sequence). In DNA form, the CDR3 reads TGTGCCAGCCGTGCCTCCTGGGGGAACACCGGGGAGCTGTTTTTT. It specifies CASRASWGNTGELFF. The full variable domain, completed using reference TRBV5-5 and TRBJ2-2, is DAGVTQSPTHLIKTRGQQVTLRCSPISGHKSVSWYQQVLGQGPQFIFQYYEKEERGRGNFPDRFSARQFPNYSSELNVNALLLGDSALYLCASRASWGNTGELFFGEGSRLTVL.

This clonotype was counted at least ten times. In DNA form, the CDR3 reads TGTGCCAGCAGCTCACAGGGTACTATGAACACTGAAGCTTTCTTT. The encoded protein is CASSSQGTMNTEAFF. The genes are TRBV7-8 and TRBJ1-1; TRBD1 might be the D (6 bases). From germline, CDR1 is SGHVS and CDR2 FQNEAQ. The V gene lost 4 bases and the J gene lost 0 bases, with 12 bases spanning the gap. This CDR3 is 15 amino acids long. Full variable domain (remainder filled in from reference TRBV7-8 and TRBJ1-1): GAGVSQSPRYKVAKRGQDVALRCDPISGHVSLFWYQQALGQGPEFLTYFQNEAQLDKSGLPSDRFFAERPEGSVSTLKIQRTQQEDSAVYLCASSSQGTMNTEAFFGQGTRLTVV.

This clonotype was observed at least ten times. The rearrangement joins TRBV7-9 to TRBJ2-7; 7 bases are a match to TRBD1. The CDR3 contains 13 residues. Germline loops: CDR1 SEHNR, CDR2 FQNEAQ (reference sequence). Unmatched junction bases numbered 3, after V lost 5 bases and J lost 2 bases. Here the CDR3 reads CASSEGTAYEQYF. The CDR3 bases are TGTGCCAGCAGCGAGGGGACAGCCTACGAGCAGTACTTC.

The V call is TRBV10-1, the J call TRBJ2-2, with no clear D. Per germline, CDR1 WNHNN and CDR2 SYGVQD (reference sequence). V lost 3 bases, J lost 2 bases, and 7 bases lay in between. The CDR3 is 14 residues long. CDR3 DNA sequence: TGCGCCAGCAGTGACGCTATAAACACCGGGGAGCTGTTTTTT. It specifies CASSDAINTGELFF.

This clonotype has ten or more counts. CDR3 amino acids: CSARRWRGDGANVLTF. The CDR3 region has the DNA TGCAGTGCTAGGAGGTGGCGGGGAGATGGGGCCAACGTCCTGACTTTC. The gene calls are TRBV20-1 and TRBJ2-6; D is possibly TRBD2 (6 bases). The CDR3 extends over 16 amino acids. V lost 3 bases and J lost 3, with 15 bases in between. The V gene's germline CDR1 is DFQATT and CDR2 SNEGSKA (reference sequence).

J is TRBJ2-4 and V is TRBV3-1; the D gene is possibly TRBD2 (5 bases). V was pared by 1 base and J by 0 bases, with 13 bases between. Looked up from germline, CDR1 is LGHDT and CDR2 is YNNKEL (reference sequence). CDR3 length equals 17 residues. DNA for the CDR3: TGTGCCAGCAGCCAAGTCGCAGGACTTAAAGCCAAAAACATTCAGTACTTC. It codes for CASSQVAGLKAKNIQYF.

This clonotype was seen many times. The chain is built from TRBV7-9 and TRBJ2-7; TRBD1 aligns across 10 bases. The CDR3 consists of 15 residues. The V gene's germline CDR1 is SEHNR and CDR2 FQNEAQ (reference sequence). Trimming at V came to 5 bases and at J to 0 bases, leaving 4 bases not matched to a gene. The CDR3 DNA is TGTGCCAGCAGCCCACGGGACAGGGGCTCCTACGAGCAGTACTTC. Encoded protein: CASSPRDRGSYEQYF.

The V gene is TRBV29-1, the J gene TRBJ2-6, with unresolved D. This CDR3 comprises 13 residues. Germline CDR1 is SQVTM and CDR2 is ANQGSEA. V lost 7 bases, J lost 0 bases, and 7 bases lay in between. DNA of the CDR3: TGCAGCGGTATTCTCTCTGGGGCCAACGTCCTGACTTTC. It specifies CSGILSGANVLTF.

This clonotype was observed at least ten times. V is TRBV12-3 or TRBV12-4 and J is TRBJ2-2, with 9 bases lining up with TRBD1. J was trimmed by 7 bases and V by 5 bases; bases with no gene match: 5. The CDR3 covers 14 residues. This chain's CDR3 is CASSRGQGVGELFF. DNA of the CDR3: TGTGCCAGCAGTCGGGGACAGGGCGTCGGGGAGCTGTTTTTT.

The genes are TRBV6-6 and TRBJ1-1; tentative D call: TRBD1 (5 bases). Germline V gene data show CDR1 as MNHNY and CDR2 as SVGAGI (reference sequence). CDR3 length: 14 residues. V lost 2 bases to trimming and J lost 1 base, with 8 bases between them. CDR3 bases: TGTGCCAGCAGTTACAGCGGGGCGAACACTGAAGCTTTCTTT. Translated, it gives CASSYSGANTEAFF.

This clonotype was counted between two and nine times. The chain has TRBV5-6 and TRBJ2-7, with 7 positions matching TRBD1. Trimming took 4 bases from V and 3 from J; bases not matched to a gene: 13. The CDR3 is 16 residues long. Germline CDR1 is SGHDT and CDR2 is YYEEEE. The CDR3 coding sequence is TGTGCCAGCAGCCCGGCCCGGGACAGAGACCACTACGAGCAGTACTTC. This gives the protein CASSPARDRDHYEQYF.

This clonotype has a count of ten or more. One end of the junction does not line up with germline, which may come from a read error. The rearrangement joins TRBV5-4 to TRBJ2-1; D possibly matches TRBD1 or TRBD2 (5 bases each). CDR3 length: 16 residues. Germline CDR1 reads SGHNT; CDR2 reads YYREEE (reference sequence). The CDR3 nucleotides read TGTGCCAGCAGCTGGGGAGCAGGACAATCCTACATTGAGCAGTTCTTC. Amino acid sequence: CASSWGAGQSYIEQFF.

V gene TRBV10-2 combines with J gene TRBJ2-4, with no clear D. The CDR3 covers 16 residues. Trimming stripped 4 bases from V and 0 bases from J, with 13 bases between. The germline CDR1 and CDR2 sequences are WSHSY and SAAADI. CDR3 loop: CASSGSDTLAKNIQYF. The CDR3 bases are TGCGCCAGCAGTGGAAGCGACACATTAGCCAAAAACATTCAGTACTTC.

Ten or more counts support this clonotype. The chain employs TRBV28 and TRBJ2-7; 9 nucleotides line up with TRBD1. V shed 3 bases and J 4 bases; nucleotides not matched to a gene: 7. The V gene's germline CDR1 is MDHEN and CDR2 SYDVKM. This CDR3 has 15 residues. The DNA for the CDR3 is TGTGCCAGCAGTTTCCGGGACAGGGTTTTGTACGAGCAGTACTTC. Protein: CASSFRDRVLYEQYF.

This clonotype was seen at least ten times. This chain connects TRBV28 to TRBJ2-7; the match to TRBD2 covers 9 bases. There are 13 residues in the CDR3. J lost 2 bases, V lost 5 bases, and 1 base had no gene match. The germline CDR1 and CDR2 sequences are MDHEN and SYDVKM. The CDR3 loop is CASSPSGAYEQYF. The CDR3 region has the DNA TGTGCCAGCAGTCCTAGCGGGGCCTACGAGCAGTACTTC.

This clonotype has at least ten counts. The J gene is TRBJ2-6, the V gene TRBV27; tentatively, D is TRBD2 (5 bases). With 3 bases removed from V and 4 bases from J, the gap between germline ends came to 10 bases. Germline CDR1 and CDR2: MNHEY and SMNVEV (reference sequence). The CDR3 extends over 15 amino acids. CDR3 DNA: TGTGCCAGCAGTTTTGGAGGACGAGGGGCCAACGTCCTGACTTTC. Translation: CASSFGGRGANVLTF.

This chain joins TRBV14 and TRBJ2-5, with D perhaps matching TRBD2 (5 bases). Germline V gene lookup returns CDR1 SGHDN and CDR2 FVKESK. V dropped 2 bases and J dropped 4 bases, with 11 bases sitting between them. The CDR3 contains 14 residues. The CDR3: CASSQQLGGETQYF. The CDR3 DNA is TGTGCCAGCAGCCAACAACTAGGTGGAGAGACCCAGTACTTC. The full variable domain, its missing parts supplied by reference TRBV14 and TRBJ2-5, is EAGVTQFPSHSVIEKGQTVTLRCDPISGHDNLYWYRRVMGKEIKFLLHFVKESKQDESGMPNNRFLAERTGGTYSTLKVQPAELEDSGVYFCASSQQLGGETQYFGPGTRLLVL.

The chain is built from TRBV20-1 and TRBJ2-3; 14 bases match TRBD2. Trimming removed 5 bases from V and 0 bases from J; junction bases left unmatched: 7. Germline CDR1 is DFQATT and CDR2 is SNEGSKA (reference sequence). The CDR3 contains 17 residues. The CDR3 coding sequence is TGCAGTGCTTATCCGGGACTAGCGGGGGCAAGCACAGATACGCAGTATTTT. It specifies CSAYPGLAGASTDTQYF.

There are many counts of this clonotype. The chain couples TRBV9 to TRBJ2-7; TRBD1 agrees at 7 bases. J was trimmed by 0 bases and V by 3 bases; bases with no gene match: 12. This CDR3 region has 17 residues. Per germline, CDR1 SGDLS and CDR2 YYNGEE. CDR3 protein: CASSEGPGPGGSYEQYF. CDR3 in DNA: TGTGCCAGCAGCGAGGGACCCGGGCCAGGGGGCTCCTACGAGCAGTACTTC.

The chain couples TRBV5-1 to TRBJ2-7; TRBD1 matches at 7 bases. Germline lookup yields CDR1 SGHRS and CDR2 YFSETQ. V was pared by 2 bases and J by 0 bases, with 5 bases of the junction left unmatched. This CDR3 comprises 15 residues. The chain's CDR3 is CASSLGGQISYEQYF. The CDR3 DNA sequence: TGCGCCAGCAGCTTAGGGGGCCAAATCTCCTACGAGCAGTACTTC. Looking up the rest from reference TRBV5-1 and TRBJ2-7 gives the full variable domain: KAGVTQTPRYLIKTRGQQVTLSCSPISGHRSVSWYQQTPGQGLQFLFEYFSETQRNKGNFPGRFSGRQFSNSRSEMNVSTLELGDSALYLCASSLGGQISYEQYFGPGTRLTVT.